This T cell receptor beta chain was sequenced in a study of blood T cells in healthy people across ages. Study-wide context: Template switching recovered approximately one barcoded beta molecule for every two T cells. Findings and limits, study-wide: Any conclusive comparison of naive versus antigen-experienced cells was prevented by using unsorted PBMCs.

This clonotype was counted between two and nine times. No antigen is known for it. Sample-barcoded 5' priming and a J-beta primer mix drove a second PCR of about 7 to 12 cycles. Each TCR beta cDNA got a 12-nucleotide random molecular identifier. From the 5' RACE reads, TCRdb called clonotypes with MiXCR, one entry per CDR3 protein. The data hold over 1,500,000 distinct CDR3 sequences, with around 40% observed a single time. The CDR3 extends over 12 amino acids. The V end lost 1 base, the J end lost 5 bases, and 2 bases lay between the germline ends. In germline, CDR1 is KGHDR, CDR2 SFDVKD. The sequence was collected from a human donor in good health. Sequencing input: blood. The chain links TRBV24-1 to TRBJ2-1; no clear D gene. The chain's CDR3 is CATSDFNNEQFF. The CDR3 DNA follows: TGTGCCACCAGTGATTTTAACAATGAGCAGTTCTTC.